These 14 T cell receptor beta chains originate from one sample sequenced in a study of blood T cell repertoires in COVID-19. Sequencing used immunoSEQ multiplex PCR; TCRdb keeps in-frame clones, though not all of them. The sample holds fewer than 120,000 clones, around three quarters seen once. Sequencing was carried out using peripheral blood. The receptors originated from a woman aged 60-75 years with acute or convalescent COVID-19.

The rearrangement uses TRBV20-1 and TRBJ2-1; D might be TRBD2 (6 bases). The CDR3 runs to 10 residues. The germline V gene encodes CDR1 DFQATT and CDR2 SNEGSKA (reference sequence). V lost 6 bases and J lost 14, with 14 bases in between. The CDR3 sequence is CSAARGEEFF. CDR3 nucleotide sequence: TGCAGTGCAGCGCGAGGGGAGGAGTTCTTC.

Concerning this clone itself: Other DNA variants within this sample encode the same CDR3. The chain couples TRBV9 to TRBJ2-3; D is perhaps TRBD2 (7 bases). CDR1 is SGDLS, CDR2 YYNGEE, per germline. The ends were cut back, 4 bases at V and 2 bases at J, with 11 bases in the middle. The CDR3 has 14 amino acids. The CDR3 coding sequence is TGTGCCAGCAGCTGGGGGGGGCCCACAGATACGCAGTATTTT. As protein: CASSWGGPTDTQYF.

The V call is TRBV3-1 (or the pseudogene TRBV3-2), the J call TRBJ1-3; D is possibly TRBD1 (5 bases). This CDR3 has 13 amino acids. Germline CDR1 and CDR2: LGHDT and YNNKEL (reference sequence). V was trimmed by 5 bases and J by 4 bases, leaving 9 bases between them. CDR3 sequence (DNA): TGTGCCAGCAGCTATAGGACAGGAAACACCATATATTTT. It encodes CASSYRTGNTIYF.

The sample holds one count of this clone. V usage is TRBV7-8 and J usage is TRBJ1-1; 7 nucleotides match TRBD1. The CDR3 runs to 15 residues. With V trimmed by 2 bases and J by 4 bases, 7 bases remained unmatched. Germline V gives CDR1 SGHVS, CDR2 FQNEAQ. The chain's CDR3 is CASSLSTGTGTEAFF. The CDR3 DNA is TGTGCCAGCAGCTTATCGACAGGGACGGGCACTGAAGCTTTCTTT.

V is TRBV19 and J is TRBJ2-2; no clear D gene. Germline assignment: CDR1 LNHDA and CDR2 SQIVND (reference sequence). The CDR3 spans 14 residues. Trimming removed 2 bases at V and 6 bases at J, with 10 bases between. CDR3 loop: CASSIRQHAGELFF. CDR3 nucleotide sequence: TGTGCCAGTAGTATACGACAACATGCCGGGGAGCTGTTTTTT.

In its sample, this clone was seen once. The chain couples TRBV19 to TRBJ2-1, with TRBD1 matching 10 bases. The CDR3 has 15 amino acids. The germline gives CDR1 LNHDA, CDR2 SQIVND (reference sequence). Trimming cost V 4 bases and J 9 bases; bases outside gene matches: 9. CDR3 loop: CASSTLGTGVTEQFF. CDR3 DNA sequence: TGTGCCAGTAGTACGTTAGGGACAGGGGTTACTGAGCAGTTCTTC.

CDR3 in DNA: TGTGCCAGCAGTCCCGGTGCTAGCGGCCCCGAGCAGTACTTC. Protein: CASSPGASGPEQYF. The chain combines TRBV28 with TRBJ2-7, with TRBD2 matching 7 bases. The J segment lost 6 bases and the V segment lost 5 bases, leaving 10 bases of the junction unmatched. The CDR3 is made up of 14 amino acids. The germline CDR1 and CDR2 sequences are MDHEN and SYDVKM.

This clone was detected only once. The rearrangement joins TRBV6-5 to TRBJ1-6; D gene ambiguous. The germline V gene encodes CDR1 MNHEY and CDR2 SVGAGI. The V end was cut by 6 bases, the J end by 10 bases, with 16 bases between. This CDR3 is 14 amino acids long. As DNA, the CDR3 is TGTGCCAGCAGCCCGGGGAGGGAGTACTCACCCCTCCACTTT. Amino acid sequence: CASSPGREYSPLHF.

CDR3 bases: TGTGCCAGCAGCCAAGTAAGCGCAGGGAAAAATTCACCCCTCCACTTT. This sequence encodes CASSQVSAGKNSPLHF. The rearrangement links TRBV4-2 to TRBJ1-6; a possible D gene is TRBD1 (5 bases). Germline V lookup: CDR1 LGHNA, CDR2 YNFKEQ. Trimming stripped 1 base from V and 7 bases from J, with 14 bases between. The CDR3 sequence is 16 residues long.

The V call is TRBV6-5, the J call TRBJ1-6, with TRBD1 as a possible D gene (6 bases). Trimming removed 6 bases at V and 5 bases at J, with 11 bases between. Germline lookup yields CDR1 MNHEY and CDR2 SVGAGI. CDR3 length: 14 amino acids. CDR3 residues: CASRDSGDNSPLHF. DNA for the CDR3: TGTGCCAGCAGGGACAGCGGAGATAATTCACCCCTCCACTTT.

Only a few counts were recorded for this clone. The genes are TRBV30 and TRBJ1-4; weak D call: TRBD1 (6 bases). Trimming took 0 bases from V and 16 from J, leaving 18 bases between them. The germline V gene has CDR1 GTSNPN and CDR2 SVGIG (reference sequence). The CDR3 runs 13 residues. As DNA, the CDR3 is TGTGCCTGGAGTGTACAGGGACGAGGTCAAGGGTTTTTT. The encoded protein is CAWSVQGRGQGFF.

The chain combines TRBV19 with TRBJ1-6; 7 bases are shared with TRBD1. This CDR3 spans 18 amino acids. The junction had 11 bases not matched to a gene; V was cut back by 6 bases and J by 0 bases. Germline V lookup: CDR1 LNHDA, CDR2 SQIVND (reference sequence). CDR3 DNA: TGTGCCAGTAGCCGCACCGGGACAGTGAGCTCCTATAATTCACCCCTCCACTTT. As protein: CASSRTGTVSSYNSPLHF.

In its sample, this clone was seen a few times. The chain recombines TRBV29-1 with TRBJ1-2, with D unclear. V was cut by 3 bases and J by 1 base, with 6 bases left in between. The germline gives CDR1 SQVTM, CDR2 ANQGSEA. This CDR3 spans 12 amino acids. The CDR3 is CSVDGLNYGYTF. For the CDR3, the DNA is TGCAGCGTTGATGGACTTAACTATGGCTACACCTTC.

The chain is built from TRBV2 and TRBJ2-7, with TRBD2 matching over 7 bases. Trimming at V came to 6 bases and at J to 3 bases, leaving 8 bases not matched to a gene. The CDR3 has 14 amino acids. CDR1 is SNHLY and CDR2 is FYNNEI in the germline V gene. The CDR3 nucleotides read TGTGCCAGCAGAATGGGGGGGATAAACTACGAGCAGTACTTC. It encodes CASRMGGINYEQYF.